Following are 8 T cell receptor beta chains from one sample sequenced in a study of human T cells and chemical hapten exposure. The authors' total RNA extraction used unfractionated whole blood. One entry per CDR3 protein results from TCRdb running MiXCR on the 5' RACE reads. The sample carries about 81,000 distinct CDR3 sequences, about 8% recorded once. The source is a male donor in good health.

This clonotype was picked up a small number of times. The J gene is TRBJ2-1, the V gene TRBV3-1; D is perhaps TRBD1 (7 bases). The CDR3 runs to 17 residues. Germline V gene lookup returns CDR1 LGHDT and CDR2 YNNKEL (reference sequence). V was shortened by 3 bases and J by 0 bases, with 15 bases between the two germline ends. Here the CDR3 DNA reads TGTGCCAGCAGCCAGGATCGACAGGGAGGCTCCTACAATGAGCAGTTCTTC. Translating gives CASSQDRQGGSYNEQFF.

The chain combines TRBV30 with TRBJ2-1; the match to TRBD2 covers 8 bases. J was trimmed by 4 bases and V by 2 bases; bases with no gene match: 4. CDR1 and CDR2 (germline): GTSNPN, SVGIG (reference sequence). The CDR3 extends over 14 amino acids. CDR3 in amino acids: CAWSFSGVYNEQFF. CDR3 nucleotide sequence: TGTGCCTGGAGTTTTAGCGGGGTATACAATGAGCAGTTCTTC.

This clonotype was detected only a few times. This chain links TRBV11-2 with TRBJ2-1; 7 bases line up with TRBD1. The CDR3 extends over 15 amino acids. Germline values: CDR1 SGHAT, CDR2 FQNNGV. J lost 2 bases, V lost 1 base, and 2 bases had no gene match. Here the CDR3 DNA reads TGTGCCAGCAGCTTAGGACAGGGTCCCTACAATGAGCAGTTCTTC. As protein: CASSLGQGPYNEQFF.

This clonotype was recorded many times. The chain couples TRBV29-1 to TRBJ2-1, with a weak D call TRBD2 (6 bases). CDR1 is SQVTM, CDR2 ANQGSEA, per germline. Trimming stripped 0 bases from V and 5 bases from J, with 8 bases between. CDR3 length: 13 amino acids. The CDR3 DNA is TGCAGCGTTGAAGACGGGAGAAACAATGAGCAGTTCTTC. Its translation: CSVEDGRNNEQFF.

This clonotype was detected many times. The chain combines TRBV25-1 with TRBJ2-3; TRBD2 agrees at 7 bases. Germline trimming cut 4 bases from V and 4 bases from J; bases unmatched to any gene: 8. The CDR3 is 15 amino acids. CDR1 MGHDK and CDR2 SYGVNS come from the germline V gene. The DNA for the CDR3 is TGTGCCAGCAGTGTGTCGGGAGGTGGGGCAGATACGCAGTATTTT. Translation gives CASSVSGGGADTQYF.

V is TRBV7-2 and J is TRBJ2-7; D unresolved. V was clipped by 1 base and J by 2 bases, with 9 bases between them. Germline V gene sequence: CDR1 SGHTA, CDR2 FQGNSA. There are 14 residues in the CDR3. The CDR3 DNA reads as TGTGCCAGCAGCTTAGACCTGGGCCCCTACGAGCAGTACTTC. Encoded protein: CASSLDLGPYEQYF.

This clonotype has more than one count but fewer than ten. The V gene is TRBV3-1, the J gene TRBJ1-1; no clear D. Looked up from germline, CDR1 is LGHDT and CDR2 is YNNKEL (reference sequence). The CDR3 has 18 amino acids. The V end was cut by 0 bases, the J end by 5 bases, with 22 bases between. CDR3: CASSQDLLSGGVYTEAFF. In DNA form, the CDR3 reads TGTGCCAGCAGCCAAGACCTGTTGTCCGGCGGGGTGTATACTGAAGCTTTCTTT.

Ten or more counts support this clonotype. V gene TRBV19 combines with J gene TRBJ1-4; 7 bases map to TRBD1. The CDR3 runs to 16 residues. The V and J ends lost 6 bases and 2 bases, in that order; junction bases with no gene match: 9. Germline V gene data show CDR1 as LNHDA and CDR2 as SQIVND (reference sequence). In nucleotides, the CDR3 is TGTGCCAGTAGCCCTCGACAGGGTGCGACTAATGAAAAACTGTTTTTT. This encodes CASSPRQGATNEKLFF.